The 18 T cell receptor beta chains presented below share a single source sample, sequenced in a study of neoadjuvant anti-PD-1 for oral cavity cancer. Some clones are missing from TCRdb's copy, which holds only in-frame ones; the method was immunoSEQ multiplex PCR. The profile shows approximately 13,000 clones, around 66% of them singletons. The sample's time point: after neoadjuvant nivolumab, at surgical resection. Specimen: PBMCs, collected after nivolumab (anti-PD-1) treatment. All receptors come from a person aged 40 to 85 with oral cavity squamous cell carcinoma.

The chain carries TRBV7-9 and TRBJ2-5; no clear D gene. The CDR3 contains 12 residues. Germline V CDR1 and CDR2: SEHNR, FQNEAQ (reference sequence). Trimming removed 2 bases at V and 4 bases at J, with 5 bases between. Written as DNA, the CDR3 is TGTGCCAGCAGCTTATTAGTAGAGACCCAGTACTTC. Protein product: CASSLLVETQYF.

CDR3 loop: CAWGGVFEQYF. DNA for the CDR3: TGTGCCTGGGGGGGGGTCTTCGAGCAGTACTTC. The chain joins TRBV30 to TRBJ2-7; 7 bases map to TRBD2. Germline assignment: CDR1 GTSNPN and CDR2 SVGIG (reference sequence). J gave up 6 bases and V 5 bases, and 4 bases lay outside the gene matches. The CDR3 loop spans 11 amino acids.

There are a few counts of this clone. The V call is TRBV30, the J call TRBJ1-4; the D gene is possibly TRBD1 (5 bases). CDR1 and CDR2 from the germline V gene are GTSNPN and SVGIG (reference sequence). V lost 0 bases and J lost 8, with 13 bases in between. The CDR3 is made up of 14 amino acids. For the CDR3, the DNA is TGTGCCTGGAGTGTACCACAGGCGAGAGAAAAACTGTTTTTT. Its protein is CAWSVPQAREKLFF.

V usage is TRBV6-1 and J usage is TRBJ2-7, with TRBD2 as a possible D gene (6 bases). The CDR3 sequence is 13 residues long. Trimming removed 8 bases from V and 3 bases from J, with 14 bases in between. Per the germline V gene, CDR1 is MNHNS and CDR2 is SASEGT. The CDR3 here is CASFEEGYYEQYF. The CDR3 nucleotides are TGTGCCAGCTTTGAGGAGGGATACTACGAGCAGTACTTC.

V is TRBV4-2 and J is TRBJ2-1; tentative D call: TRBD2 (6 bases). CDR3 length: 17 residues. CDR1 LGHNA and CDR2 YNFKEQ come from the germline V gene. V lost 1 base to trimming and J lost 0 bases, with 13 bases between them. As DNA, the CDR3 is TGTGCCAGCAGCCAAGCGGAGGGTTCGGGCTCCTACAATGAGCAGTTCTTC. Translating gives CASSQAEGSGSYNEQFF.

This chain joins TRBV5-8 and TRBJ1-3; D uncertain. The V and J ends lost 4 bases and 4 bases respectively, with 15 bases between them. This CDR3 spans 15 amino acids. Germline V CDR1 and CDR2: SGHTS, YDEGEE. Here the CDR3 DNA reads TGTGCCAGCAGCCCTCAAGGGAGCAGAGGAAACACCATATATTTT. It specifies CASSPQGSRGNTIYF.

CDR3 region: CASSPVGTGSGPYGYTF. DNA of the CDR3: TGCGCCAGCAGCCCCGTCGGGACAGGTTCGGGGCCTTATGGCTACACCTTC. The chain employs TRBV5-1 and TRBJ1-2; 8 bases are shared with TRBD1. With V trimmed by 4 bases and J by 5 bases, 16 bases remained unmatched. CDR3 size: 17 residues. Germline CDR1 is SGHRS and CDR2 is YFSETQ. Filled out from reference TRBV5-1 and TRBJ1-2, the complete variable domain reads KAGVTQTPRYLIKTRGQQVTLSCSPISGHRSVSWYQQTPGQGLQFLFEYFSETQRNKGNFPGRFSGRQFSNSRSEMNVSTLELGDSALYLCASSPVGTGSGPYGYTFGSGTRLTVV.

In DNA, the CDR3 is TGTGCCTGGGCAGGGATAGCTGGAAACACCATATATTTT. It yields the protein CAWAGIAGNTIYF. The V gene is TRBV30, the J gene TRBJ1-3, with D perhaps matching TRBD1 (5 bases). The ends were cut back, 5 bases at V and 2 bases at J, with 10 bases in the middle. Germline V CDR1 and CDR2: GTSNPN, SVGIG (reference sequence). The CDR3 consists of 13 residues.

The J gene is TRBJ2-1, the V gene TRBV30; D might be TRBD2 (6 bases). Looked up from germline, CDR1 is GTSNPN and CDR2 is SVGIG (reference sequence). The CDR3 loop spans 13 amino acids. V was clipped by 7 bases and J by 4 bases, with 14 bases between them. In nucleotides, the CDR3 is TGTGCCTCTAGTAGCGGTTTTTACAATGAGCAGTTCTTC. Translating gives CASSSGFYNEQFF.

The V gene is TRBV7-8, the J gene TRBJ2-7, with 10 bases aligning to TRBD2. Trimming at V came to 5 bases and at J to 5 bases, leaving 12 bases not matched to a gene. The CDR3 totals 16 residues. From germline, CDR1 is SGHVS and CDR2 FQNEAQ. The DNA of the CDR3 is TGTGCCAGCAGCGCAAACCCCTCTAGCGGGAGTAACGAGCAGTACTTC. As protein: CASSANPSSGSNEQYF.

Only a few counts were recorded for this clone. The chain recombines TRBV11-2 with TRBJ2-3; 7 bases are shared with TRBD2. The V gene's germline CDR1 is SGHAT and CDR2 FQNNGV. This CDR3 is built from 14 residues. With V trimmed by 7 bases and J by 0 bases, 4 bases remained unmatched. CDR3 amino acids: CASTLSGSTDTQYF. The DNA of the CDR3 is TGTGCCAGCACCCTTAGCGGGAGCACAGATACGCAGTATTTT.

This rearrangement joins TRBV5-5 to TRBJ1-1; weak D call: TRBD1 (6 bases). V lost 0 bases and J lost 1, with 10 bases in between. The length of the CDR3 is 15 residues. Germline CDR1 is SGHKS and CDR2 is YYEKEE (reference sequence). CDR3 amino acids: CASSLGRTANTEAFF. The CDR3 DNA sequence: TGTGCCAGCAGCTTGGGAAGGACAGCGAACACTGAAGCTTTCTTT. The variable domain in full, with the rest retrieved from reference TRBV5-5 and TRBJ1-1, is DAGVTQSPTHLIKTRGQQVTLRCSPISGHKSVSWYQQVLGQGPQFIFQYYEKEERGRGNFPDRFSARQFPNYSSELNVNALLLGDSALYLCASSLGRTANTEAFFGQGTRLTVV.

The genes are TRBV25-1 and TRBJ2-6, with 15 bases aligning to TRBD2. CDR3 length equals 18 residues. The J segment lost 3 bases and the V segment lost 5 bases, leaving 5 bases of the junction unmatched. Germline V gene lookup returns CDR1 MGHDK and CDR2 SYGVNS. CDR3 loop: CASSPRTSGRDGANVLTF. The CDR3 coding sequence is TGTGCCAGCAGTCCTCGGACTAGCGGGAGGGATGGGGCCAACGTCCTGACTTTC.

J is TRBJ2-6 and V is TRBV5-1; D is uncertain. This CDR3 is 15 amino acids long. The germline V and J ends were trimmed by 4 bases and 0 bases, with 8 bases remaining between them. The germline V gene encodes CDR1 SGHRS and CDR2 YFSETQ. The chain's CDR3 is CASSVMSSGANVLTF. CDR3 nucleotide sequence: TGCGCCAGCAGCGTGATGTCCTCTGGGGCCAACGTCCTGACTTTC. Complete variable domain (other parts from reference TRBV5-1 and TRBJ2-6): KAGVTQTPRYLIKTRGQQVTLSCSPISGHRSVSWYQQTPGQGLQFLFEYFSETQRNKGNFPGRFSGRQFSNSRSEMNVSTLELGDSALYLCASSVMSSGANVLTFGAGSRLTVL.

This clone showed up just a few times. The V gene is TRBV15, the J gene TRBJ2-7, with D possibly being TRBD1 or TRBD2 (5 bases each). Per the germline V gene, CDR1 is LNHNV and CDR2 is YYDKDF (reference sequence). With 0 bases removed from V and 5 bases from J, the gap between germline ends came to 11 bases. The CDR3 runs 14 residues. The CDR3 coding sequence is TGTGCCACCAGCAGAGATCGGGGCGCCAACGAGCAGTACTTC. It translates to CATSRDRGANEQYF.

This clone was counted a few times. The chain recombines TRBV19 with TRBJ2-1; D uncertain. CDR3 length: 16 amino acids. Trimming took 3 bases from V and 2 from J, leaving 14 bases between them. CDR1 is LNHDA, CDR2 SQIVND, per germline (reference sequence). CDR3 region: CASSIIIVNPYNEQFF. The CDR3 DNA reads TGTGCCAGTAGTATTATTATAGTGAACCCCTACAATGAGCAGTTCTTC.

The sample holds a few counts of this clone. The genes are TRBV9 and TRBJ2-7; D gene unclear. This CDR3 is 15 amino acids long. In germline, CDR1 is SGDLS, CDR2 YYNGEE. V lost 0 bases and J 2 bases, leaving 12 bases between the germline ends. In nucleotides, the CDR3 is TGTGCCAGCAGCGTAGCCCCCACAGATGCCTACGAGCAGTACTTC. It specifies CASSVAPTDAYEQYF.

The rearrangement links TRBV6-1 to TRBJ1-1; D uncertain. The V end lost 5 bases, the J end lost 4 bases, and 11 bases lay between the germline ends. Looked up from germline, CDR1 is MNHNS and CDR2 is SASEGT. This CDR3 is built from 13 residues. The DNA of the CDR3 is TGTGCCAGCAGTTATAACGAGGGCACTGAAGCTTTCTTT. Amino acids: CASSYNEGTEAFF.